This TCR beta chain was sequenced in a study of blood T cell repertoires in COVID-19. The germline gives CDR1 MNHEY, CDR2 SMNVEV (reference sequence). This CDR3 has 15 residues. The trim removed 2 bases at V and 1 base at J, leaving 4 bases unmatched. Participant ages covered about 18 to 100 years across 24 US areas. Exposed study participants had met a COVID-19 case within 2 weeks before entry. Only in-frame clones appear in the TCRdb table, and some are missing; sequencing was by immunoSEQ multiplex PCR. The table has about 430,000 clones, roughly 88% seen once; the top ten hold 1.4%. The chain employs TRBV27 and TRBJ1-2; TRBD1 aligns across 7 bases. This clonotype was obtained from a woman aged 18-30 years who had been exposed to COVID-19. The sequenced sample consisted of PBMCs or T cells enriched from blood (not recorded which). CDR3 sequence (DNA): TGTGCCAGCAGTTTAGGGACAGCGAATAACTATGGCTACACCTTC. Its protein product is CASSLGTANNYGYTF.